This TCR beta chain is drawn from a study of T cell responses to AZD1222 COVID-19 vaccine. Study-wide points: Regions left unmutated in variants are reportedly the target of nearly half of spike-specific TCRs. The CD4 TCRs associated with vaccination extended across spike and predominated at 160-218 and 743-854.

Comments on this clone: Its antigen is not identified.

Deletions cut 2 bases from V and 7 bases from J, with 6 bases between. The CDR3 runs to 12 residues. Germline V lookup: CDR1 MNHEY, CDR2 SMNVEV (reference sequence). Only in-frame clones appear in the TCRdb table, and some are missing; sequencing was by immunoSEQ multiplex PCR. Among roughly 70,000 clones listed, around 89% were seen once. This material consisted of peripheral blood, taken 28 days after the second dose of the MenACWY control vaccine. The chain couples TRBV27 to TRBJ2-1, with D unresolved. The receptor was derived from an adult who received the MenACWY meningococcal vaccine as a control. This chain's CDR3 is CASSLSPNEQFF. Written as DNA, the CDR3 is TGTGCCAGCAGTTTAAGCCCAAATGAGCAGTTCTTC.